What follows describes a single TCR beta chain. Antigen specificity is unknown. The length of the CDR3 is 15 residues. V lost 1 base and J lost 0, with 7 bases in between. CDR1 is WSHSY and CDR2 is SAAADI in the germline V gene. Sampled while nominally healthy, donors likely had unrecorded immune exposures. This sample was included in a study of cytomegalovirus exposure and HLA in healthy donors. A multiplex PCR was run with 60 Vbeta primers and 13 Jbeta primers. Sequencing was performed with immunoSEQ multiplex PCR; in TCRdb, only in-frame clones are kept and a portion is missing. The sample lists around 97,000 clones, around 82% occurring once. General study results and limits: Earlier analysis found most TCR beta V segments productive about 90% or about 30% of the time.

Sequenced sample: PBMCs. The chain joins TRBV10-2 to TRBJ2-4; D is undetermined. The clonotype comes from a man aged 40-55 years in good health and CMV-seropositive. CDR3 in DNA: TGCGCCAGCAGTGAGTATGAGCTAGCCAAAAACATTCAGTACTTC. Encoded protein: CASSEYELAKNIQYF.